The rows below give T cell receptor beta chains drawn from one sample of a study of post-analysis software for immune sequencing data. TCRdb recomputed calls from the PCR reads with MiXCR, one row per CDR3 protein. The data hold over 700,000 distinct CDR3 sequences, with 30% observed a single time. Sequenced sample: blood. The receptors shown here come from a girl aged 10 to 17 with multiple sclerosis. The CDR3 runs from the conserved cysteine through the conserved F or W. A D gene is named only where the DNA matches it firmly. The size of a clone is reported for some rows only, either as once, few or many, or as a class for expanded clones.

CDR3aa: CSAAPRDSYGYTF
CDR3nt: TGCAGTGCTGCCCCCAGGGACAGCTATGGCTACACCTTC
v_gene: TRBV20-1
j_gene: TRBJ1-2
abundance: few
d_gene: TRBD1

CDR3aa: CASSYSVQRGFADTQYF
CDR3nt: TGTGCCAGCAGTTACTCAGTCCAGCGGGGATTCGCAGATACGCAGTATTTT
v_gene: TRBV6-6
j_gene: TRBJ2-3
abundance: few
d_gene: TRBD2

CDR3aa: CASTIPDRLQYF
CDR3nt: TGTGCCAGCACCATCCCCGACCGTCTTCAGTATTTT
v_gene: TRBV7-2
j_gene: TRBJ2-3
abundance: few
d_gene: -

CDR3aa: CASSLEWTSFSYEQYF
CDR3nt: TGTGCCAGCAGCTTAGAGTGGACTAGCTTTTCCTACGAGCAGTACTTC
v_gene: TRBV7-2
j_gene: TRBJ2-7
abundance: -
d_gene: TRBD2

CDR3aa: CSVEKISGGVDEQFF
CDR3nt: TGCAGCGTTGAAAAGATCAGCGGGGGGGTCGATGAGCAGTTCTTC
v_gene: TRBV29-1
j_gene: TRBJ2-1
abundance: few
d_gene: TRBD2

CDR3aa: CASSEGLAGGGEQYF
CDR3nt: TGCGCCAGCAGCGAGGGACTAGCCGGTGGGGGCGAGCAGTACTTC
v_gene: TRBV5-1
j_gene: TRBJ2-7
abundance: -
d_gene: TRBD2

CDR3aa: CASSRDNRGALNSPLHF
CDR3nt: TGTGCCAGCAGCCGAGATAACAGGGGCGCCCTTAATTCACCCCTCCACTTT
v_gene: TRBV4-2
j_gene: TRBJ1-6
abundance: -
d_gene: TRBD1

CDR3aa: CASSLYGTGGAYEQYF
CDR3nt: TGTGCCAGCAGCTTGTACGGGACAGGGGGAGCCTACGAGCAGTACTTC
v_gene: TRBV7-2
j_gene: TRBJ2-7
abundance: many
d_gene: TRBD1

CDR3aa: CSARSRTSGSADTQYF
CDR3nt: TGCAGTGCTAGATCCCGGACTAGCGGGAGTGCAGATACGCAGTATTTT
v_gene: TRBV20-1
j_gene: TRBJ2-3
abundance: many
d_gene: TRBD2

CDR3aa: CASSDSGQGRSGELFF
CDR3nt: TGCGCCAGCAGTGACTCGGGACAGGGCCGGTCCGGGGAGCTGTTTTTT
v_gene: TRBV10-1
j_gene: TRBJ2-2
abundance: -
d_gene: TRBD1

CDR3aa: CASSQTGENTEAFF
CDR3nt: TGCGCCAGCAGCCAGACAGGGGAGAACACTGAAGCTTTCTTT
v_gene: TRBV4-1
j_gene: TRBJ1-1
abundance: -
d_gene: TRBD1

CDR3aa: CSVTQRKLAGNSYEQYF
CDR3nt: TGCAGCGTGACCCAGAGGAAACTAGCGGGGAACTCCTACGAGCAGTACTTC
v_gene: TRBV29-1
j_gene: TRBJ2-7
abundance: -
d_gene: TRBD2

CDR3aa: CASSLGTHLAGDYNEQFF
CDR3nt: TGTGCCAGCAGCTTGGGCACCCACCTAGCGGGGGACTACAATGAGCAGTTCTTC
v_gene: TRBV7-9
j_gene: TRBJ2-1
abundance: -
d_gene: TRBD2

CDR3aa: CASSSMAARVTDTQYF
CDR3nt: TGTGCCAGCAGCTCCATGGCTGCCCGGGTCACAGATACGCAGTATTTT
v_gene: TRBV7-2
j_gene: TRBJ2-3
abundance: few
d_gene: -

CDR3aa: CASSQDSRGNSPLHF
CDR3nt: TGCGCCAGCAGCCAAGATTCCCGGGGAAATTCACCCCTCCACTTT
v_gene: TRBV4-3
j_gene: TRBJ1-6
abundance: -
d_gene: -

CDR3aa: CASSLSGEGRNEQFF
CDR3nt: TGTGCCAGCAGTTTGTCGGGGGAGGGGCGCAATGAGCAGTTCTTC
v_gene: TRBV12-3/TRBV12-4
j_gene: TRBJ2-1
abundance: -
d_gene: TRBD2

CDR3aa: CSARDHPGTGGIYGYTF
CDR3nt: TGCAGTGCTAGAGACCACCCAGGGACAGGGGGCATCTATGGCTACACCTTC
v_gene: TRBV20-1
j_gene: TRBJ1-2
abundance: -
d_gene: TRBD1

CDR3aa: CASSPEGLGAYNEQFF
CDR3nt: TGTGCCAGCAGCCCCGAGGGACTAGGCGCCTACAATGAGCAGTTCTTC
v_gene: TRBV7-9
j_gene: TRBJ2-1
abundance: -
d_gene: TRBD2

CDR3aa: CASRAIQDYTEAFF
CDR3nt: TGTGCCAGCAGGGCGATACAGGATTACACTGAAGCTTTCTTT
v_gene: TRBV6-5
j_gene: TRBJ1-1
abundance: -
d_gene: -

CDR3aa: CASTRDRVGNEQFF
CDR3nt: TGTGCCAGCACCCGGGACAGGGTTGGCAATGAGCAGTTCTTC
v_gene: TRBV28
j_gene: TRBJ2-1
abundance: -
d_gene: TRBD1

CDR3aa: CASSYAEAYEQYF
CDR3nt: TGTGCCAGCAGTTACGCCGAAGCCTACGAGCAGTACTTC
v_gene: TRBV6-6
j_gene: TRBJ2-7
abundance: -
d_gene: -

CDR3aa: CASSIGRRSETQYF
CDR3nt: TGTGCCAGTAGTATAGGCCGGAGATCGGAGACCCAGTACTTC
v_gene: TRBV19
j_gene: TRBJ2-5
abundance: -
d_gene: -

CDR3aa: CSARGVWVDQTNPHFREAFF
CDR3nt: TGCAGTGCTAGAGGGGTCTGGGTCGACCAGACTAACCCGCATTTTCGTGAAGCTTTCTTT
v_gene: TRBV20-1
j_gene: TRBJ1-1
abundance: few
d_gene: -

CDR3aa: CSARPRTSGSYNEQFF
CDR3nt: TGCAGTGCTAGGCCCAGGACTAGCGGGTCCTACAATGAGCAGTTCTTC
v_gene: TRBV20-1
j_gene: TRBJ2-1
abundance: -
d_gene: TRBD2

CDR3aa: CSARVLAEYEQYF
CDR3nt: TGCAGTGCTAGAGTTCTAGCGGAATACGAGCAGTACTTC
v_gene: TRBV20-1
j_gene: TRBJ2-7
abundance: -
d_gene: TRBD2

CDR3aa: CSAVGQSPEQYF
CDR3nt: TGCAGCGCTGTAGGACAATCCCCCGAGCAGTACTTC
v_gene: TRBV29-1
j_gene: TRBJ2-7
abundance: -
d_gene: -

CDR3aa: CASSTGTGWSEQYF
CDR3nt: TGTGCCAGCAGTACCGGGACAGGGTGGAGCGAGCAGTACTTC
v_gene: TRBV12-3/TRBV12-4
j_gene: TRBJ2-7
abundance: few
d_gene: TRBD1

CDR3aa: CASSRRTGAYSYSEQYF
CDR3nt: TGTGCCAGCAGCCGCCGGACAGGGGCGTACTCCTACAGTGAGCAGTACTTC
v_gene: TRBV7-2
j_gene: TRBJ2-7
abundance: -
d_gene: TRBD1

CDR3aa: CASSQVVGTATYEQYF
CDR3nt: TGCGCCAGCAGCCAAGTTGTCGGGACAGCGACCTACGAGCAGTACTTC
v_gene: TRBV4-3
j_gene: TRBJ2-7
abundance: -
d_gene: TRBD1

CDR3aa: CASSVRQGQVLVREQFF
CDR3nt: TGTGCCAGCAGCGTACGACAGGGCCAGGTACTAGTACGGGAGCAGTTCTTC
v_gene: TRBV7-2
j_gene: TRBJ2-1
abundance: -
d_gene: TRBD1

CDR3aa: CASSPGVGRGQETQYF
CDR3nt: TGTGCCAGCAGCCCAGGGGTCGGGCGGGGACAAGAGACCCAGTACTTC
v_gene: TRBV7-2
j_gene: TRBJ2-5
abundance: -
d_gene: -

CDR3aa: CASRATGGQETQYF
CDR3nt: TGTGCCAGCAGGGCGACAGGGGGTCAAGAGACCCAGTACTTC
v_gene: TRBV6-1
j_gene: TRBJ2-5
abundance: many
d_gene: TRBD1